This T cell receptor (beta chain) was observed in a study of monozygotic twins with inflammatory bowel disease. Germline CDR1 LGHNT, CDR2 FRNRAP. This CDR3 spans 13 amino acids. Each of the TCR libraries took 3,000 to 3,500 ng of total RNA. Reanalyzing the 5' RACE reads, TCRdb keeps one entry per CDR3 protein, without DNA. The sample shows under 200,000 distinct CDR3 sequences, and more than 2.5% sits with its ten largest clones. The TCR sequence derives from a human donor with ulcerative colitis or Crohn's disease, or a healthy co-twin of an affected twin (not recorded which). Specimen: blood. The V call is TRBV12-5, the J call TRBJ2-1; TCRdb lists TRBD1, though no DNA is available to test this call. The CDR3 protein is CASGSSGRDEQFF.